The rows below give T cell receptor beta chains drawn from one sample of a study of T cells in Graves' hyperthyroidism and ophthalmopathy. MiXCR was run by TCRdb on the multiplex PCR reads, yielding one entry per CDR3 protein. The data hold under 750,000 distinct CDR3 sequences, with 18% observed a single time. The sample consisted of blood. These receptor sequences come from a woman between 45 and 65 years old with Graves' hyperthyroidism that later progressed to Graves' ophthalmopathy. Both conserved end residues are part of each CDR3. Clone size is stated in some rows and not others, as once, few, many or a class when expanded.

V gene	J gene	clone size	CDR3 protein
TRBV5-1	TRBJ1-4	-	CASSLGTVNYNEKLFF
TRBV20-1	TRBJ2-5	-	CSASRGSRETQYF
TRBV18	TRBJ1-4	few	CASSPRRDDEKLFF
TRBV6-1	TRBJ2-7	many	CASSWVLRGEQYF
TRBV7-2	TRBJ2-1	few	CASSLGSRGSYNEQFF
TRBV5-1	TRBJ2-7	-	CASSPTSSRVEQYF
TRBV29-1	TRBJ2-5	-	CSVVAAGVTQETQYF
TRBV3-1	TRBJ1-3	-	CASNQLWSADRGDTIYF
TRBV20-1	TRBJ1-5	-	CSARFTGVDNQPQHF
TRBV3-1	TRBJ1-1	many	CASSRGLGGAGPPEAFF
TRBV18	TRBJ2-7	many	CASSPYPGQGIYEQYF
TRBV15	TRBJ1-4	few	CATSERGGEKLFF
TRBV25-1	TRBJ2-5	-	CASSATAGFGETQYF
TRBV20-1	TRBJ2-2	-	CSATRQGLDTGELFF
TRBV12-5	TRBJ1-1	many	CASGLGGMNTEAFF
TRBV10-3	TRBJ1-2	-	CAISESQGADGYTF
TRBV5-5	TRBJ1-1	many	CASRAGGGNTEAFF
TRBV3-1	TRBJ1-1	few	CASSQVSRGNTEAFF
TRBV18	TRBJ2-1	-	CASSPWDRDSYNEQFF
TRBV7-8	TRBJ2-3	many	CASSPEAYHPQISQYF
TRBV19	TRBJ1-1	-	CASSIGRGVDTEAFF
TRBV12-3/TRBV12-4	TRBJ1-1	many	CASSAPGVVNTEAFF
TRBV10-3	TRBJ2-7	few	CAIRNGLAGSYEQYF
TRBV6-1	TRBJ2-5	few	CASGGRLGMETQYF
TRBV20-1	TRBJ1-6	few	CSARVLAGDYNSPLHF
TRBV7-2	TRBJ1-5	-	CASSSARQEVNYQPQHF
TRBV30	TRBJ1-2	many	CAWTTGGHGYTF
TRBV27	TRBJ2-1	few	CASSSPKRAGPSGNEQFF
TRBV7-8	TRBJ1-5	many	CASSLAVGGTQPQHF
TRBV7-9	TRBJ1-1	many	CASSLLDTEAFF
TRBV10-3	TRBJ1-1	many	CAISEKGWATEAFF
TRBV6-4	TRBJ1-4	-	CASFMRGPGEKLFF
TRBV5-1	TRBJ1-4	-	CASSSGLGDEKLFF
TRBV9	TRBJ1-3	-	CASSVEGRGNTIYF
TRBV3-1	TRBJ2-1	many	CASSPRWGEEQFF
TRBV6-6	TRBJ2-2	few	CASSYSFAGITGELFF
TRBV12-3/TRBV12-4	TRBJ2-3	many	CASSLREGTQYF
TRBV20-1	TRBJ1-2	-	CSAPGQDNYGYTF
TRBV4-2	TRBJ2-5	-	CASSQDSRASGGTQETQYF
TRBV6-1	TRBJ2-7	-	CASSEPNLGGEQYF
TRBV12-3/TRBV12-4	TRBJ2-7	many	CASSSTRTSGGYEQYF
TRBV19	TRBJ2-4	-	CASSIDGHGLNIQYF
TRBV27	TRBJ2-7	-	CASSSRGSEQYF
TRBV6-1	TRBJ1-3	few	CASSVLGTGNTIYF